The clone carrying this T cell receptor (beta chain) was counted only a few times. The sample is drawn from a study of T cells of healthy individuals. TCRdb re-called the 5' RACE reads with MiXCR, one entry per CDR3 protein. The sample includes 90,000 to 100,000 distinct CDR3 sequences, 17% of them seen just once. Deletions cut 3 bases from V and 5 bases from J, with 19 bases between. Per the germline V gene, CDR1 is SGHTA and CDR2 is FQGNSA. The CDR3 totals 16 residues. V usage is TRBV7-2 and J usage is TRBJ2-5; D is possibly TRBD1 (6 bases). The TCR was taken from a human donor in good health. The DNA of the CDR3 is TGTGCCAGCAGCTTTAATCCCTTTATACAGGGTGAGACCCAGTACTTC. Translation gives CASSFNPFIQGETQYF.